These T cell receptor beta chains were read from a single sample in a study of T cell responses to AZD1222 COVID-19 vaccine. The method was immunoSEQ multiplex PCR; TCRdb's version includes in-frame clones alone and lacks a portion of them. The repertoire holds about 120,000 clones, with 81% as singletons. The sample was peripheral blood, taken on day 0 of AZD1222 vaccination. Receptors originate from an adult in good health. Each CDR3 is given with its conserved first and last residue. The order of the fields is clone size, V gene, D gene, J gene, CDR3 protein, CDR3 DNA. A D gene is named only where the DNA matches it firmly. Part of the rows lack a size; the others show once, few, many or a class for expanded clones.

NA,TRBV5-1,TRBD2,TRBJ2-5,CATSPGLAHQETQYF,TGCGCCACTTCTCCGGGACTAGCGCACCAAGAGACCCAGTACTTC
NA,TRBV18,NA,TRBJ1-2,CASSPGANSRPHGYTF,TGTGCCAGCTCCCCCGGTGCTAACTCCCGGCCCCATGGCTACACCTTC
NA,TRBV28,TRBD1,TRBJ1-2,CASTVGGQGLYGYTF,TGTGCCAGCACCGTCGGGGGACAGGGTCTTTATGGCTACACCTTC
NA,TRBV4-3,NA,TRBJ1-4,CASSQSTTNEKLFF,TGCGCCAGCAGCCAATCGACAACTAATGAAAAACTGTTTTTT
NA,TRBV6-2/TRBV6-3,NA,TRBJ2-3,CASSVRGPRSTDTQYF,TGTGCCAGCAGTGTACGAGGACCGAGAAGCACAGATACGCAGTATTTT
NA,TRBV6-5,NA,TRBJ1-3,CASVPLRTSGNTIYF,TGTGCCAGCGTGCCCCTACGGACCTCCGGAAACACCATATATTTT
once,TRBV7-2,NA,TRBJ2-4,CASSLTGAKNIQYF,TGTGCCAGCAGCTTAACGGGGGCCAAAAACATTCAGTACTTC
NA,TRBV9,NA,TRBJ2-7,CASSVGEGQKAYEQYF,TGTGCCAGCAGCGTAGGTGAAGGGCAGAAAGCCTACGAGCAGTACTTC
NA,TRBV21-1,NA,TRBJ2-7,CASSKDRVYEQYF,TGTGCCAGCAGCAAGGACAGGGTCTACGAGCAGTACTTC
NA,TRBV28,TRBD1,TRBJ1-3,CASGNPQGAAGNTIYF,TGTGCCAGCGGAAACCCACAGGGGGCGGCTGGAAACACCATATATTTT
NA,TRBV5-6,NA,TRBJ1-1,CASSLFGGDVGTEAFF,TGTGCCAGCAGCTTGTTTGGGGGCGATGTGGGGACTGAAGCTTTCTTT
NA,TRBV7-3,NA,TRBJ2-7,CASSPAASGEQYF,TGTGCCAGCAGCCCCGCCGCCAGTGGCGAGCAGTACTTC
NA,TRBV6-5,NA,TRBJ2-2,CASPLRGTNTGELFF,TGTGCCAGCCCCCTTCGAGGTACGAACACCGGGGAGCTGTTTTTT
NA,TRBV6-5,TRBD1,TRBJ1-5,CASSYAGGSNQPQHF,TGTGCCAGCAGTTACGCAGGGGGTAGCAATCAGCCCCAGCATTTT
NA,TRBV28,NA,TRBJ1-4,CASIGSGARPTNEKLFF,TGTGCCAGCATCGGCAGCGGGGCCAGACCAACTAATGAAAAACTGTTTTTT
NA,TRBV7-2,TRBD2,TRBJ2-7,CASSFASGSYEQYF,TGTGCCAGCAGCTTCGCTAGCGGGTCCTACGAGCAGTACTTC
NA,TRBV28,NA,TRBJ1-1,CAAWGGNTEAFF,TGTGCCGCCTGGGGCGGGAACACTGAAGCTTTCTTT
NA,TRBV27,NA,TRBJ2-5,CASRSRNVQETQYF,TGTGCCAGCAGATCTAGAAACGTTCAAGAGACCCAGTACTTC
few,TRBV19,NA,TRBJ1-5,CASTSGAGQPQHF,TGTGCCAGTACCTCGGGGGCAGGACAGCCCCAGCATTTT
NA,TRBV6-2/TRBV6-3,TRBD2,TRBJ2-1,CASSAGGAGGRNEQFF,TGTGCCAGCAGCGCGGGGGGAGCGGGAGGTCGCAATGAGCAGTTCTTC
NA,TRBV7-2,NA,TRBJ2-5,CASSLDSLPRETQYF,TGTGCCAGCAGCTTAGACTCACTACCGCGGGAGACCCAGTACTTC
NA,TRBV5-1,TRBD2,TRBJ2-7,CASSLDVLGLAGGRTYEQYF,TGCGCCAGCAGCTTGGACGTGCTAGGACTAGCGGGAGGGCGAACCTACGAGCAGTACTTC
few,TRBV6-5,TRBD1,TRBJ1-6,CASSTGALFHF,TGTGCCAGCAGTACAGGGGCCCTCTTCCACTTT
few,TRBV19,TRBD1,TRBJ1-1,CASSPGQGLMNTEAFF,TGTGCCAGTAGTCCAGGACAGGGCTTAATGAACACTGAAGCTTTCTTT
NA,TRBV4-1,NA,TRBJ1-2,CASSQEGGSNYGYTF,TGCGCCAGCAGCCAAGAGGGGGGATCTAACTATGGCTACACCTTC
NA,TRBV9,NA,TRBJ1-1,CASSVDVGAFF,TGTGCCAGCAGCGTTGATGTAGGAGCTTTCTTT
NA,TRBV2,TRBD2,TRBJ2-3,CASKSPPTSGTDGSTDTQYF,TGTGCCAGCAAATCCCCACCGACTAGCGGGACAGATGGTAGCACAGATACGCAGTATTTT
NA,TRBV11-3,NA,TRBJ1-1,CASRGINTEAFF,TGTGCCAGCAGGGGGATAAACACTGAAGCTTTCTTT
NA,TRBV5-1,NA,TRBJ2-2,CASSIGTSLGTGELFF,TGCGCCAGCAGCATTGGGACTTCCCTCGGGACCGGGGAGCTGTTTTTT
NA,TRBV21-1,NA,TRBJ1-2,CASSTFQTGINYGYTF,TGTGCCAGCAGCACCTTCCAGACAGGGATTAACTATGGCTACACCTTC